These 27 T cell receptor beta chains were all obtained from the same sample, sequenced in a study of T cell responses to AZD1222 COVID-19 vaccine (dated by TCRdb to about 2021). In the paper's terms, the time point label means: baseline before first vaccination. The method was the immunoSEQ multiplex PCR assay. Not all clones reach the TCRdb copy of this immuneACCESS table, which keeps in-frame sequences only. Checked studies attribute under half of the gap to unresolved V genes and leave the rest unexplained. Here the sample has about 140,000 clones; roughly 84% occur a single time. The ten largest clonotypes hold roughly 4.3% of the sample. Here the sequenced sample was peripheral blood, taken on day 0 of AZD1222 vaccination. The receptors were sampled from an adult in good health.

CDR3 amino acids: CASRKEDVSTEAFF. The CDR3 DNA reads as TGCGCCAGCCGTAAGGAGGATGTTTCCACTGAAGCTTTCTTT. This rearrangement joins TRBV5-1 to TRBJ1-1; D ambiguous. This CDR3 region has 14 residues. The V gene lost 7 bases and the J gene lost 4 bases, with 17 bases spanning the gap. Germline CDR1 reads SGHRS; CDR2 reads YFSETQ.

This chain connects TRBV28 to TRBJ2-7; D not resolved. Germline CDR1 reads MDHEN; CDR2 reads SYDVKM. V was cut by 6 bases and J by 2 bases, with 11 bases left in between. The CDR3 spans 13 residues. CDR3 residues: CASSLLGPYEQYF. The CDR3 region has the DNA TGTGCCAGCAGCCTGTTAGGGCCCTACGAGCAGTACTTC.

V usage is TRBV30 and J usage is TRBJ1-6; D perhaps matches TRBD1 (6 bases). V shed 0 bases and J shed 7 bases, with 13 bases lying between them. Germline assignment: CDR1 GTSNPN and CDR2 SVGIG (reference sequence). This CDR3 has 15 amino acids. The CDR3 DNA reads TGTGCCTGGAGTGTACCGCGGCAGGGGAATTCACCCCTCCACTTT. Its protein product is CAWSVPRQGNSPLHF.

DNA of the CDR3: TGCGCCAGCAGCCACGGGGACTACTACGAGCAGTACTTC. This gives the protein CASSHGDYYEQYF. This chain connects TRBV4-1 to TRBJ2-7; 7 bases map to TRBD2. The trim removed 3 bases at V and 3 bases at J, leaving 2 bases unmatched. This CDR3 contains 13 residues. Germline V gene lookup returns CDR1 MGHRA and CDR2 YSYEKL.

The CDR3 nucleotides read TGTGCCAGCAGTGAATTTGTGGGAGGGGGCCTCTATGGCTACACCTTC. It codes for CASSEFVGGGLYGYTF. The chain employs TRBV25-1 and TRBJ1-2; 7 bases align to TRBD1. Trimming removed 1 base from V and 4 bases from J; junction bases left unmatched: 9. Germline assignment: CDR1 MGHDK and CDR2 SYGVNS. The CDR3 loop spans 16 amino acids.

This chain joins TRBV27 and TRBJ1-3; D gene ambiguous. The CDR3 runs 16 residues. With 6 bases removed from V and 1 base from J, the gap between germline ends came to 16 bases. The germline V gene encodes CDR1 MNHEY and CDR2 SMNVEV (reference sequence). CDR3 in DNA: TGTGCCAGCAGCCCCTTGGGTGAGGGATCTGGAAACACCATATATTTT. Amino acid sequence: CASSPLGEGSGNTIYF.

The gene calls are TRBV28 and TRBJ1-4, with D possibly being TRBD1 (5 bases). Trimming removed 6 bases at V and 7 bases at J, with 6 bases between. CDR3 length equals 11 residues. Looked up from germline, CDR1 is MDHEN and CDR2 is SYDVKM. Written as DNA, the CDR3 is TGTGCCAGCAGAACAGGTGAAAAACTGTTTTTT. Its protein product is CASRTGEKLFF.

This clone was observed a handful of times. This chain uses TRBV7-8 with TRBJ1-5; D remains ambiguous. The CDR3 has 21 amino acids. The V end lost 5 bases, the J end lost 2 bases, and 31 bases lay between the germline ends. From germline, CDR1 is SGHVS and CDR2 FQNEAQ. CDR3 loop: CASSPRPDLTGRFFGNQPQHF. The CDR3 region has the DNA TGTGCCAGCAGCCCCCGTCCGGACCTTACGGGAAGGTTTTTTGGCAATCAGCCCCAGCATTTT.

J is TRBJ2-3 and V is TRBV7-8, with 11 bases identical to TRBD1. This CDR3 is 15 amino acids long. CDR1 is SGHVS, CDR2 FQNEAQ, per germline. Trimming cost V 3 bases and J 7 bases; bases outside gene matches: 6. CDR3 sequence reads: CASSLWGTGGYTQYF. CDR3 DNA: TGTGCCAGCAGCTTGTGGGGGACAGGGGGGTATACGCAGTATTTT. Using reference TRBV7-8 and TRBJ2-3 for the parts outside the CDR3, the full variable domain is GAGVSQSPRYKVAKRGQDVALRCDPISGHVSLFWYQQALGQGPEFLTYFQNEAQLDKSGLPSDRFFAERPEGSVSTLKIQRTQQEDSAVYLCASSLWGTGGYTQYFGPGTRLTVL.

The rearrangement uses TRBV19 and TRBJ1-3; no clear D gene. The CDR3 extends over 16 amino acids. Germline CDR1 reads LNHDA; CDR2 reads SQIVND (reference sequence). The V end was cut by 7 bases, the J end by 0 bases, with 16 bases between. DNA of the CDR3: TGTGCCAGTACGATACAGCGGTGGGACTCTGGAAACACCATATATTTT. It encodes CASTIQRWDSGNTIYF.

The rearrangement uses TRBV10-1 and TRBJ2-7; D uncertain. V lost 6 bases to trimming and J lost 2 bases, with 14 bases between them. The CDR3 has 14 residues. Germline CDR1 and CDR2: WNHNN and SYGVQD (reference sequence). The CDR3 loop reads CASSPPFNAYEQYF. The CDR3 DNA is TGCGCCAGCAGCCCCCCGTTTAATGCCTACGAGCAGTACTTC.

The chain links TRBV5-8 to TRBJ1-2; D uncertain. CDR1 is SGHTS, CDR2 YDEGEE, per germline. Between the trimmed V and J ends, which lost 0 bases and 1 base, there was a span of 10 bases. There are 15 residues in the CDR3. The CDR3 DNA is TGTGCCAGCAGCTTGGGAGGGAACTTTAACTATGGCTACACCTTC. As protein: CASSLGGNFNYGYTF.

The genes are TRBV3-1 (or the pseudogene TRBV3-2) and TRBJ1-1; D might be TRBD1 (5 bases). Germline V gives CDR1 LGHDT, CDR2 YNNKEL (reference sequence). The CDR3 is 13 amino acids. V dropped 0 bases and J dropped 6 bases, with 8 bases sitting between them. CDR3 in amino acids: CASSQEDSPEAFF. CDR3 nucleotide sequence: TGTGCCAGCAGCCAAGAAGACAGTCCTGAAGCTTTCTTT.

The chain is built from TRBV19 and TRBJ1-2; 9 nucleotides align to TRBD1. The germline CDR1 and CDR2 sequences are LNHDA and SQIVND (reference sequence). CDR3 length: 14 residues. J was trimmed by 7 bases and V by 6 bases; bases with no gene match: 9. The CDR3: CASSFDRGKSGYTF. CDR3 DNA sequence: TGTGCCAGTAGCTTCGACAGGGGGAAGAGTGGCTACACCTTC. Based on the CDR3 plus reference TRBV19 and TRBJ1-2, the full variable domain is DGGITQSPKYLFRKEGQNVTLSCEQNLNHDAMYWYRQDPGQGLRLIYYSQIVNDFQKGDIAEGYSVSREKKESFPLTVTSAQKNPTAFYLCASSFDRGKSGYTFGSGTRLTVV.

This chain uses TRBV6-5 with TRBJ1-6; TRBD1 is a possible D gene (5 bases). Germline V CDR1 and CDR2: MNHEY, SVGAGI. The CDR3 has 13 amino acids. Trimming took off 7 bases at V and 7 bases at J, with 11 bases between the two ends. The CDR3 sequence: CASKSSGNSPLHF. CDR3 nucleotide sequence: TGTGCCAGCAAATCCTCAGGGAATTCACCCCTCCACTTT.

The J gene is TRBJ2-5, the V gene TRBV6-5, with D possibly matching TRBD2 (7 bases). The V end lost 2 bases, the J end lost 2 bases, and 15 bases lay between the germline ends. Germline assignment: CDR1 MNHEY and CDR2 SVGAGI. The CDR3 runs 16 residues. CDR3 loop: CASSYLWGGTQETQYF. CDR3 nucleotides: TGTGCCAGCAGTTACCTGTGGGGGGGGACACAAGAGACCCAGTACTTC.

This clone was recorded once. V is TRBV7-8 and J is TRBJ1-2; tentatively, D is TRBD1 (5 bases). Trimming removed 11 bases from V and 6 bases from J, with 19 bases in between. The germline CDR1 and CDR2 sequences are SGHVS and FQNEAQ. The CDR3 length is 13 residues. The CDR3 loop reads CAVRFSGKDGYTF. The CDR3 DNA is TGTGCCGTCCGGTTTTCAGGGAAAGATGGCTACACCTTC. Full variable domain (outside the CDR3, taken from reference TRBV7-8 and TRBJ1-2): GAGVSQSPRYKVAKRGQDVALRCDPISGHVSLFWYQQALGQGPEFLTYFQNEAQLDKSGLPSDRFFAERPEGSVSTLKIQRTQQEDSAVYLCAVRFSGKDGYTFGSGTRLTVV.

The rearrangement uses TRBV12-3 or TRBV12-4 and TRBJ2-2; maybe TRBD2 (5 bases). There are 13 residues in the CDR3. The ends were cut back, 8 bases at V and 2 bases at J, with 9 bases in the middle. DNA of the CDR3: TGTGCCAGCCGGGATCATAACACCGGGGAGCTGTTTTTT. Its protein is CASRDHNTGELFF.

Here the CDR3 DNA reads TGTGCCAGCAGCCCCGGGCTAGCGAGCGAGCAGTACTTC. Translating gives CASSPGLASEQYF. The gene calls are TRBV14 and TRBJ2-7; D might be TRBD2 (6 bases). V was cut by 4 bases and J by 6 bases, with 13 bases left in between. The CDR3 runs to 13 residues. In germline, CDR1 is SGHDN, CDR2 FVKESK.

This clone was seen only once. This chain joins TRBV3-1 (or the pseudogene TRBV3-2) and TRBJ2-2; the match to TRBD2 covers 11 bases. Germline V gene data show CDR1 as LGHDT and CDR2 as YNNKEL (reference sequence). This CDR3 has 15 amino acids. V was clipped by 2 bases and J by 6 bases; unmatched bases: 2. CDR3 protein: CASSQPSGGSGELFF. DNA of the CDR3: TGTGCCAGCAGCCAACCTAGCGGGGGGTCCGGGGAGCTGTTTTTT.

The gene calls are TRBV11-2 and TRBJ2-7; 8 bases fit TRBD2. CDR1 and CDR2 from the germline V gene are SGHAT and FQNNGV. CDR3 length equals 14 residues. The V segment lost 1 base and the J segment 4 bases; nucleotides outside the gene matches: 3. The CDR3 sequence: CASSLAGGLYEQYF. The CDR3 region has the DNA TGTGCCAGCAGCTTAGCGGGGGGGCTTTACGAGCAGTACTTC.

This chain's CDR3 is CASSPIKNQFTGNTIYF. The CDR3 nucleotides read TGTGCCAGCAGTCCAATAAAAAACCAGTTCACTGGAAACACCATATATTTT. This chain uses TRBV28 with TRBJ1-3; D gene uncertain. This CDR3 contains 17 residues. The V gene lost 5 bases and the J gene lost 2 bases, with 19 bases spanning the gap. Germline V gene data show CDR1 as MDHEN and CDR2 as SYDVKM.

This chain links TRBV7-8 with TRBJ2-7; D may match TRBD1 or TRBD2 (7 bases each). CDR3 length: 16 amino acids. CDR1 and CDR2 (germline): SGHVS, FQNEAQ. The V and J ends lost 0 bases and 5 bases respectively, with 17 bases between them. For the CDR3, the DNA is TGTGCCAGCAGCTTAGCGCAGGGGGGGGAGTCCCACGAGCAGTACTTC. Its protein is CASSLAQGGESHEQYF.

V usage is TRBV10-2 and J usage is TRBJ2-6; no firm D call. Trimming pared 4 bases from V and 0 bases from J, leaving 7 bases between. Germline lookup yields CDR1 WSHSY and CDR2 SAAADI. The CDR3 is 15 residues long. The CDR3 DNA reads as TGCGCCAGCAGTGCGTCCGACTCTGGGGCCAACGTCCTGACTTTC. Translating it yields CASSASDSGANVLTF.

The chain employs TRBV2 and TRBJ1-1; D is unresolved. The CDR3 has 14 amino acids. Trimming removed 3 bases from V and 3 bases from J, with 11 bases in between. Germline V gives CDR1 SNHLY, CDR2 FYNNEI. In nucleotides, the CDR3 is TGTGCCAGCAGTGAGGACCTTGGCTACACTGAAGCTTTCTTT. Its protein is CASSEDLGYTEAFF.

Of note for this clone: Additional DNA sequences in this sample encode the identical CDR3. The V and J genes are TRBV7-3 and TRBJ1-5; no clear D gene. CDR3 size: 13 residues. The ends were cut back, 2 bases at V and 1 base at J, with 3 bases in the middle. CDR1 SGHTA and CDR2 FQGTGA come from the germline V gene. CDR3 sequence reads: CASSLRSNQPQHF. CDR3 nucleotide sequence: TGTGCCAGCAGCTTACGCAGCAATCAGCCCCAGCATTTT.

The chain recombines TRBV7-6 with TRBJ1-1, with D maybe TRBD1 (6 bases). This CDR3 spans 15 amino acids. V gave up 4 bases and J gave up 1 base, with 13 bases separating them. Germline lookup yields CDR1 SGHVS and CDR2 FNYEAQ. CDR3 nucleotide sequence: TGTGCCAGCAGCTCCTTACAGGGACGGAACACTGAAGCTTTCTTT. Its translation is CASSSLQGRNTEAFF.